This TCR beta chain was profiled in a study of identical twins. Each CDR3 protein gets one entry after TCRdb re-called the 5' RACE reads with MiXCR. The sample has hundreds of thousands of distinct CDR3 sequences, about 8.3% seen once. V gave up 4 bases and J gave up 3 bases; unmatched junction bases: 2. The CDR3 spans 14 residues. Germline CDR1 SNHLY, CDR2 FYNNEI. This clonotype came up many times. The antigen remains undetermined. Findings and caveats of the study: Zero-insertion findings could be partly confounded by invariant cells (MAIT and iNKT cells). Models underestimated how often monozygotic twins shared out-of-frame TCR alpha. Out-of-frame alpha sequences common to twins exhibited an excess of low generation probability.

Another study also made use of these data, one on yellow fever vaccine responses in identical twins.

Material for sequencing was memory (CD45RO+) T cells sorted from blood. The rearrangement joins TRBV2 to TRBJ2-5, with TRBD1 matching 10 bases. The TCR comes from a woman under 30 in good health. The CDR3: CASSGGQGKETQYF. DNA of the CDR3: TGTGCCAGCAGTGGGGGACAGGGGAAAGAGACCCAGTACTTC. Drawing the rest from reference TRBV2 and TRBJ2-5, the complete variable domain is EPEVTQTPSHQVTQMGQEVILRCVPISNHLYFYWYRQILGQKVEFLVSFYNNEISEKSEIFDDQFSVERPDGSNFTLKIRSTKLEDSAMYFCASSGGQGKETQYFGPGTRLLVL.